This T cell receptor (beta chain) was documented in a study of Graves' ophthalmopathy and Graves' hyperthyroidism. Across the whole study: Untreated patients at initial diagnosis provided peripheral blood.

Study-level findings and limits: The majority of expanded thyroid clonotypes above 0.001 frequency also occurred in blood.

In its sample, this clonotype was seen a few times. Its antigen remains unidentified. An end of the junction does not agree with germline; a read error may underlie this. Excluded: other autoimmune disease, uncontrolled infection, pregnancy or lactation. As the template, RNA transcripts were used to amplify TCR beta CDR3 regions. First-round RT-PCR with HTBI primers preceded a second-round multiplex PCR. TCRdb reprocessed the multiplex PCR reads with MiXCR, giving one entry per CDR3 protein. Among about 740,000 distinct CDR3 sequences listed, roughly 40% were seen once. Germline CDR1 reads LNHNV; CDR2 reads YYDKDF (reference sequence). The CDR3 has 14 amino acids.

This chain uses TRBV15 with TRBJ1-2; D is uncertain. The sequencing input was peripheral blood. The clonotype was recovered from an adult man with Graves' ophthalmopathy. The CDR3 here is CASSQDLGRYGYTF. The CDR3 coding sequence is TGCGCCAGCAGCCAAGATCTCGGCAGATATGGCTACACCTTC.